This TCR beta chain is from a study of T-cell reconstitution after alpha-beta-depleted transplantation in children. Points from the study as a whole: Newly made T cells mostly supplied T-cell counts and diversity one year after transplant. The origin of alpha-beta T cells about two months after transplant was reportedly several hundred expanded graft clones.

This CDR3 has 12 amino acids. Deletions cut 2 bases from V and 7 bases from J, with 7 bases between. Looked up from germline, CDR1 is SGHRS and CDR2 is YFSETQ. About this clonotype: The antigen is undetermined.

Unique molecular identifiers were used in preparing the TCRbeta library. TCRdb ran MiXCR on the PCR reads and lists one entry per CDR3 protein. Of a few hundred thousand distinct CDR3 sequences in the sample, over 20% were seen once. The TCR comes from a boy younger than two with Wiskott-Aldrich syndrome, due to receive a stem cell transplant. The sample was PBMCs, taken before TCRalphabeta/CD19-depleted stem cell transplant. The J gene is TRBJ2-1, the V gene TRBV5-1; no definite D call. The CDR3 protein is CASSFVENEQFF. The DNA for the CDR3 is TGCGCCAGCAGCTTCGTCGAGAATGAGCAGTTCTTC.